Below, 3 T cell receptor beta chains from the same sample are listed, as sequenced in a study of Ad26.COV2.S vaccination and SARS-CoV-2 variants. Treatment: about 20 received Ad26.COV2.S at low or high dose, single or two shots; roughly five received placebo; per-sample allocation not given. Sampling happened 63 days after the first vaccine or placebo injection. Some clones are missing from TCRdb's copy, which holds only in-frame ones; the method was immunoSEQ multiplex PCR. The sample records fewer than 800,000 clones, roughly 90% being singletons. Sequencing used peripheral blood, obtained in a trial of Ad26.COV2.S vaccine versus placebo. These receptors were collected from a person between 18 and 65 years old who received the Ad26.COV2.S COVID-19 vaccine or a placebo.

The CDR3 coding sequence is TGCGCCAGCAGCCGGATCCTTTCGGAAGATCAGCCCCAGCATTTT. Translating gives CASSRILSEDQPQHF. The chain is built from TRBV4-3 and TRBJ1-5; no reliable D call. Deletions cut 4 bases from V and 5 bases from J, with 15 bases between. The germline CDR1 and CDR2 sequences are LGHNA and YSLEER. The CDR3 totals 15 residues.

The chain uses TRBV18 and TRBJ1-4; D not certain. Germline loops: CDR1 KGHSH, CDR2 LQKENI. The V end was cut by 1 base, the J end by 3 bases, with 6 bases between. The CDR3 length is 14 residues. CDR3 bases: TGTGCCAGCTCACCACTGGGAGCTAATGAAAAACTGTTTTTT. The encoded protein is CASSPLGANEKLFF.

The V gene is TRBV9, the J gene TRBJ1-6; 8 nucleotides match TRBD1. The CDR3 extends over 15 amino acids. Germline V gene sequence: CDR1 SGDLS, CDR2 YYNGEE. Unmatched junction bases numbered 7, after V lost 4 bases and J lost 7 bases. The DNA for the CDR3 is TGTGCCAGCAGCCCGGGACAGGTCGTGAATTCACCCCTCCACTTT. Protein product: CASSPGQVVNSPLHF.